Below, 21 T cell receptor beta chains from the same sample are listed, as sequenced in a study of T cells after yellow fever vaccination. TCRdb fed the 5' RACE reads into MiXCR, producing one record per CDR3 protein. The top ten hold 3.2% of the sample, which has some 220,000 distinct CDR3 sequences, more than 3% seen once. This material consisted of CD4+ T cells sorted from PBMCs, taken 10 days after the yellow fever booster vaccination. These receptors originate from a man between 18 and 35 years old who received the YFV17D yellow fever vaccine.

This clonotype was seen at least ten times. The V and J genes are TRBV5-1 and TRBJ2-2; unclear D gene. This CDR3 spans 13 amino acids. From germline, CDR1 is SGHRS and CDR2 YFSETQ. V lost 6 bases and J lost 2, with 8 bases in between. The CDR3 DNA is TGCGCCAGCAAACCCGCTAACACCGGGGAGCTGTTTTTT. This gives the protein CASKPANTGELFF.

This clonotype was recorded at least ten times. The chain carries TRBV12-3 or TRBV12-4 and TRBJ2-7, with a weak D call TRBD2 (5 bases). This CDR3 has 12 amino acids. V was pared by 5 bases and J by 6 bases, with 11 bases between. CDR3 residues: CASSPRGREQYF. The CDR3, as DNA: TGTGCCAGCAGTCCCCGAGGGCGCGAGCAGTACTTC.

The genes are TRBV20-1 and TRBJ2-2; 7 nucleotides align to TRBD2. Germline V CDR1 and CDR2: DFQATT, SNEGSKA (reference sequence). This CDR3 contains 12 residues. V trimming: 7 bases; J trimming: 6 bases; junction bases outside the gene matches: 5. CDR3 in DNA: TGCAGTGGGAGGGGACTATCCGGGGAGCTGTTTTTT. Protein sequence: CSGRGLSGELFF.

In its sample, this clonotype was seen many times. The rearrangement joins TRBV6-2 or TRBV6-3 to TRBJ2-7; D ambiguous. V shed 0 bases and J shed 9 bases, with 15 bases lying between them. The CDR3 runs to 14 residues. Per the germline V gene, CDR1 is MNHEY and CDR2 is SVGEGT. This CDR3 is CASSYSDGQPVQYF. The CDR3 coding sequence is TGTGCCAGCAGTTACTCGGATGGGCAACCCGTGCAGTACTTC.

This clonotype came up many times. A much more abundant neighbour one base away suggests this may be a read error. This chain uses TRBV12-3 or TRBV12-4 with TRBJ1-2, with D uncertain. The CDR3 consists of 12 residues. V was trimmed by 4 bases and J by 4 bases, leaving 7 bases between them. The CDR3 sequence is CASSSGVYGYTF. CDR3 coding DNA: TGTGCCAGCAGTTCCGGGGTCTATGGCTACACCTTC.

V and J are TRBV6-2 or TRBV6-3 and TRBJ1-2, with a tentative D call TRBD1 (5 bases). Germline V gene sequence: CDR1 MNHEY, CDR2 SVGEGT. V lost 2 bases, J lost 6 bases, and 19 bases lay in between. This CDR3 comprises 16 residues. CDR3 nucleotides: TGTGCCAGCAGTTACGCCAACACCGGGCGCAGGGATGGCTACACCTTC. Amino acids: CASSYANTGRRDGYTF.

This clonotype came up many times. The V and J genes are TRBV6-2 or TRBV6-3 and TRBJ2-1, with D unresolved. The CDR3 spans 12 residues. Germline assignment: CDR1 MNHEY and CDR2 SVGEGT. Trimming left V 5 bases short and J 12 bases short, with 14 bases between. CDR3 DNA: TGTGCCAGCAGTCAAACACGAGGCGGGCAGTTCTTC. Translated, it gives CASSQTRGGQFF.

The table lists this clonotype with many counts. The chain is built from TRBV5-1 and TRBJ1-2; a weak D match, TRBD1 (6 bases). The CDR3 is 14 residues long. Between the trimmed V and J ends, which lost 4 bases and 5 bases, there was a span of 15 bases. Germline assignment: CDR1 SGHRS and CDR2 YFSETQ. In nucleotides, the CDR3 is TGCGCCAGCAGCCCGGGGGGGGCCACTTATGGCTACACCTTC. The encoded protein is CASSPGGATYGYTF.

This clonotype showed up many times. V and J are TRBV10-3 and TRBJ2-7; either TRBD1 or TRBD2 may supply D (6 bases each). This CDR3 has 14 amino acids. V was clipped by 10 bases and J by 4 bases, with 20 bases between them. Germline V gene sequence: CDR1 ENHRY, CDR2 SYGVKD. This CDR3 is CANSLGGFMYEQYF. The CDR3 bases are TGTGCCAACTCCCTGGGGGGCTTTATGTACGAGCAGTACTTC.

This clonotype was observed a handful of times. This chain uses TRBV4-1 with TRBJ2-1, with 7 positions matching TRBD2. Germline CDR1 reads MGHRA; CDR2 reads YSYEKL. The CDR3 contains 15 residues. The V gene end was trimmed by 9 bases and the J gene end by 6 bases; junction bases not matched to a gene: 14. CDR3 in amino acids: CASNQRGLLTNEQFF. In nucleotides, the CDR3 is TGCGCCAGTAACCAGCGGGGACTATTGACCAATGAGCAGTTCTTC.

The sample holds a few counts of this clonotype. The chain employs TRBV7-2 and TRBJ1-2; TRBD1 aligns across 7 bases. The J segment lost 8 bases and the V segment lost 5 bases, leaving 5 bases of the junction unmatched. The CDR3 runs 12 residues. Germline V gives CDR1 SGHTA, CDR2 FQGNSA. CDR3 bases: TGTGCCAGCAGCCCACAGGGGCGAGGCTACACCTTC. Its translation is CASSPQGRGYTF.

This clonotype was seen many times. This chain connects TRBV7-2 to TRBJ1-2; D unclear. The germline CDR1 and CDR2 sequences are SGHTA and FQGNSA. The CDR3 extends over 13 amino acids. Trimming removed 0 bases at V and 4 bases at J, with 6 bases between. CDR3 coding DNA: TGTGCCAGCAGCTTAGCCCAGACCTATGGCTACACCTTC. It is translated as CASSLAQTYGYTF.

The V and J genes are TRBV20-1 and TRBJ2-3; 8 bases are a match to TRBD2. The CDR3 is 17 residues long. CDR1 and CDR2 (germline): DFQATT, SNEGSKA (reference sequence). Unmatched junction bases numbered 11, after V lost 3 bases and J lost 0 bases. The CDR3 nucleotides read TGCAGTGCTAGCGGAAGTAGCGGGGCTCCTAGCACAGATACGCAGTATTTT. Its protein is CSASGSSGAPSTDTQYF.

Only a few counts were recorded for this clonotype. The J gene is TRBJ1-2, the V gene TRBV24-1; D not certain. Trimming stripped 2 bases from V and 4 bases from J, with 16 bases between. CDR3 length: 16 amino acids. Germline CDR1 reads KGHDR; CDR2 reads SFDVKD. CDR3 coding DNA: TGTGCCACCAGTGATTCCCGGTTCGGGCGATCCTATGGCTACACCTTC. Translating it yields CATSDSRFGRSYGYTF.

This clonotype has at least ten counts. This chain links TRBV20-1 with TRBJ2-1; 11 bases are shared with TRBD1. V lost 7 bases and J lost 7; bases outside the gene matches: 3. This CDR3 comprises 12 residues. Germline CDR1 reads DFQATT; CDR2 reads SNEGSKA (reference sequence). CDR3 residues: CSVGQGANEQFF. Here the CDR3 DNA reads TGCAGTGTCGGACAGGGGGCGAATGAGCAGTTCTTC.

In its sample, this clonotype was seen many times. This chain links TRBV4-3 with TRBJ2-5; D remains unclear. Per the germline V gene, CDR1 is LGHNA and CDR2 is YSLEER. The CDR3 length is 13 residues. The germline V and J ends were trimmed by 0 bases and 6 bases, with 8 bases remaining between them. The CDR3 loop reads CASSQEVFQTQYF. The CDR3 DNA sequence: TGCGCCAGCAGCCAAGAGGTATTCCAGACCCAGTACTTC.

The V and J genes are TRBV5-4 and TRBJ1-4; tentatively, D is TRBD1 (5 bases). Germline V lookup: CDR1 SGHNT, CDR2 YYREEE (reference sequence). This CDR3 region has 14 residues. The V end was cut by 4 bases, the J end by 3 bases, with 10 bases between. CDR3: CASSRGGANEKLFF. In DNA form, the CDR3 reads TGTGCCAGCAGCCGGGGGGGTGCTAATGAAAAACTGTTTTTT.

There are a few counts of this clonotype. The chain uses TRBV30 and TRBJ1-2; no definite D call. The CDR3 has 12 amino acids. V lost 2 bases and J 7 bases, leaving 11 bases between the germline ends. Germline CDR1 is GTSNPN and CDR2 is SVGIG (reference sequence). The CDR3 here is CAWSTGRGGYTF. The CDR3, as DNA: TGTGCCTGGAGTACCGGGCGAGGTGGCTACACCTTC. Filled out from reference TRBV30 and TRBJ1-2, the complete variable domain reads SQTIHQWPATLVQPVGSPLSLECTVEGTSNPNLYWYRQAAGRGLQLLFYSVGIGQISSEVPQNLSASRPQDRQFILSSKKLLLSDSGFYLCAWSTGRGGYTFGSGTRLTVV.

CDR3 bases: TGTGCCTGGAGTGTATTCCCCCAGGGGGCAAGAGACGGCTACACCTTC. Translated: CAWSVFPQGARDGYTF. The chain couples TRBV30 to TRBJ1-2; 8 nucleotides line up with TRBD1. Germline V gives CDR1 GTSNPN, CDR2 SVGIG (reference sequence). This CDR3 has 16 amino acids. After removal of 0 bases from V and 8 bases from J, the junction contained 14 bases not matched to a gene.

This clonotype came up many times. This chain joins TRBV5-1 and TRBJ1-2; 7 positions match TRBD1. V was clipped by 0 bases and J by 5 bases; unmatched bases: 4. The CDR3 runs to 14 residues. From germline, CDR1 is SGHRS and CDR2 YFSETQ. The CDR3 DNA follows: TGCGCCAGCAGCTTGGGACAGGGCGGGTATGGCTACACCTTC. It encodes CASSLGQGGYGYTF.

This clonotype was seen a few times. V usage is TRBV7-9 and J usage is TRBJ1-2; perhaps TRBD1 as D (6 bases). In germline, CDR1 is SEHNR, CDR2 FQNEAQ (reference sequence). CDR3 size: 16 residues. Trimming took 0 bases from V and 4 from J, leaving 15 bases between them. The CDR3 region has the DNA TGTGCCAGCAGCTTAGCTTCCGGCAGGGGCTCCTATGGCTACACCTTC. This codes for CASSLASGRGSYGYTF.